These 19 T cell receptor beta chains came from one sample sequenced in a study of beta chain features in type 1 diabetes (dated by TCRdb to the late 2010s). Receptor amplification or capture employed the immunoSEQ multiplex PCR assay. The High Capacity cDNA Reverse Transcription Kit was used to reverse transcribe all of the isolated RNA, meaning that expressed TCRB transcripts were what got sequenced. TCRdb carries this immuneACCESS record with in-frame sequences only. Its versions omit some clonotypes, under half of them owing to an unresolved V gene in the studies checked, with the rest unexplained. The sample profile shows fewer than 20,000 clones; approximately 55% of them were found once. Of the sample, over 0.4% is held by the ten largest clones. Sequenced: stem cell memory CD4+ T cells from blood. The cell subset or site label on this specimen signifies: stem cell-like memory CD4+ T cells. These receptors all stem from a young woman in good health.

As DNA, the CDR3 is TGTGCATTGACCAGGTCAACTAATGAAAAACTGTTTTTT. This sequence encodes CALTRSTNEKLFF. The J gene is TRBJ1-4, the V gene TRBV30; D gene uncertain. The germline V gene encodes CDR1 GTSNPN and CDR2 SVGIG (reference sequence). The CDR3 is 13 amino acids.

Only a few counts were recorded for this clone. V is TRBV4-2 and J is TRBJ2-2; D may be TRBD1 (6 bases). Germline V CDR1 and CDR2: LGHNA, YNFKEQ. The V end was cut by 1 base, the J end by 6 bases, with 9 bases between. There are 14 residues in the CDR3. CDR3 coding DNA: TGTGCCAGCAGCCAAGGGCAGGGGTCCGGGGAGCTGTTTTTT. Protein product: CASSQGQGSGELFF.

The genes are TRBV5-5 and TRBJ1-1; D unresolved. Between the trimmed V and J ends, which lost 0 bases and 1 base, there was a span of 10 bases. Germline V CDR1 and CDR2: SGHKS, YYEKEE (reference sequence). The CDR3 runs 15 residues. The CDR3 sequence is CASSLGGLSNTEAFF. The DNA of the CDR3 is TGTGCCAGCAGCTTGGGTGGCCTCTCGAACACTGAAGCTTTCTTT.

This chain links TRBV21-1 with TRBJ2-5; TRBD2 reflects the table's D call only, with no check against the DNA. TRBV21-1 is reported as a pseudogene. The length of the CDR3 is 17 residues. The CDR3 bases are TGTGCCAGCAGCAAACTGAGACTAGCGGGAATCAAAGAGACCCAGTACTTC. Translated: CASSKLRLAGIKETQYF.

The chain is built from TRBV6-5 and TRBJ2-5; D may be TRBD1 (6 bases). V was cut by 2 bases and J by 3 bases, with 10 bases left in between. Looked up from germline, CDR1 is MNHEY and CDR2 is SVGAGI. This CDR3 is built from 14 residues. The CDR3 bases are TGTGCCAGCAGTTACGGGGGACATGAAGAGACCCAGTACTTC. It is translated as CASSYGGHEETQYF.

The V gene is TRBV12-5, the J gene TRBJ2-7; 11 bases align to TRBD2. Germline CDR1 and CDR2: LGHNT and FRNRAP. CDR3 length: 17 amino acids. J lost 9 bases, V lost 3 bases, and 16 bases had no gene match. The DNA of the CDR3 is TGTGCTAGTGGTTTCGCTCCCGGCACTAGCGGGAGTATGGGGCAGTACTTC. Protein sequence: CASGFAPGTSGSMGQYF.

This clone was counted a few times. The chain carries TRBV5-4 and TRBJ1-2; a weak D match, TRBD1 (6 bases). Looked up from germline, CDR1 is SGHNT and CDR2 is YYREEE (reference sequence). V was pared by 1 base and J by 4 bases, with 14 bases between. The CDR3 has 15 amino acids. CDR3 sequence (DNA): TGTGCCAGCAGCTTGATGGGGGACATAGGCTATGGCTACACCTTC. Protein product: CASSLMGDIGYGYTF. Looking up the rest from reference TRBV5-4 and TRBJ1-2 gives the full variable domain: ETGVTQSPTHLIKTRGQQVTLRCSSQSGHNTVSWYQQALGQGPQFIFQYYREEENGRGNFPPRFSGLQFPNYSSELNVNALELDDSALYLCASSLMGDIGYGYTFGSGTRLTVV.

The V call is TRBV7-2, the J call TRBJ2-7; D might be TRBD1 (6 bases). V was cut by 6 bases and J by 0 bases, with 15 bases left in between. The V gene's germline CDR1 is SGHTA and CDR2 FQGNSA. The CDR3 runs 15 residues. This CDR3 reads CASRYRDRSSYEQYF. The CDR3 DNA reads as TGTGCCAGCAGATACAGGGACCGAAGCTCCTACGAGCAGTACTTC.

This rearrangement joins TRBV30 to TRBJ2-1; 8 bases are a match to TRBD2. Germline CDR1 reads GTSNPN; CDR2 reads SVGIG (reference sequence). The CDR3 contains 15 residues. Trimming took 5 bases from V and 3 from J; bases not matched to a gene: 9. The chain's CDR3 is CAWDLSGVGYNEQFF. In DNA, the CDR3 is TGTGCCTGGGACCTTAGCGGGGTGGGCTACAATGAGCAGTTCTTC.

The rearrangement links TRBV14 to TRBJ2-2; D possibly corresponds to TRBD2 (6 bases). Looked up from germline, CDR1 is SGHDN and CDR2 is FVKESK. Trimming cost V 4 bases and J 6 bases, with 12 bases left between them. CDR3 size: 14 residues. The CDR3 DNA follows: TGTGCCAGCAGCCTCCAACTAGCCGCCGGGGAGCTGTTTTTT. This sequence encodes CASSLQLAAGELFF.

This chain joins TRBV9 and TRBJ2-3, with 14 bases matching TRBD2. This CDR3 region has 16 residues. Germline V gene data show CDR1 as SGDLS and CDR2 as YYNGEE. V shed 3 bases and J 3 bases; nucleotides not matched to a gene: 3. This CDR3 reads CASSGRTSGRTDTQYF. Written as DNA, the CDR3 is TGTGCCAGCAGCGGTCGGACTAGCGGGAGGACAGATACGCAGTATTTT.

The chain is built from TRBV6-1 and TRBJ1-1; D gene ambiguous. The CDR3 has 13 residues. Trimming cost V 7 bases and J 1 base, with 10 bases left between them. Germline CDR1 reads MNHNS; CDR2 reads SASEGT. In DNA form, the CDR3 reads TGTGCCAGCACGCAGGATCAGAACACTGAAGCTTTCTTT. Amino acids: CASTQDQNTEAFF.

This clone appeared a few times. The chain joins TRBV18 to TRBJ2-2; D is possibly TRBD2 (5 bases). Germline values: CDR1 KGHSH, CDR2 LQKENI. Between the trimmed V and J ends, which lost 3 bases and 4 bases, there was a span of 15 bases. The CDR3 totals 16 residues. CDR3 residues: CASSPLQRKGTGELFF. The CDR3 coding sequence is TGTGCCAGCTCACCGCTACAGCGGAAGGGCACCGGGGAGCTGTTTTTT.

The chain recombines TRBV1 with TRBJ2-1; the table's D call TRBD2 went unverified against the DNA. TRBV1 is listed as a pseudogene. CDR3 length: 17 amino acids. CDR3 loop: CTSSQFGLAGGHNEQFF. The CDR3 DNA sequence: TGCACCAGCAGCCAATTCGGACTAGCGGGGGGGCACAATGAGCAGTTCTTC.

The rearrangement uses TRBV30 and TRBJ1-5, with 7 bases identical to TRBD1. This CDR3 is 13 amino acids long. Per the germline V gene, CDR1 is GTSNPN and CDR2 is SVGIG (reference sequence). V trimming: 5 bases; J trimming: 6 bases; junction bases outside the gene matches: 7. Written as DNA, the CDR3 is TGTGCCTGGCGTTCGCAGGGGGGTCAGCCCCAGCATTTT. It encodes CAWRSQGGQPQHF.

CDR3 bases: TGCGCCAGCAGCACCACGGGACAGGGGAACTATGGCTACACCTTC. This translates into CASSTTGQGNYGYTF. The chain couples TRBV5-1 to TRBJ1-2, with 10 bases identical to TRBD1. Germline trimming cut 4 bases from V and 2 bases from J; bases unmatched to any gene: 5. CDR3 length: 15 amino acids. Germline CDR1 is SGHRS and CDR2 is YFSETQ.

The rearrangement joins TRBV7-8 to TRBJ2-4; tentatively, D is TRBD2 (6 bases). Germline V gives CDR1 SGHVS, CDR2 FQNEAQ. The V end was cut by 3 bases, the J end by 0 bases, with 15 bases between. This CDR3 contains 17 residues. The CDR3 region has the DNA TGTGCCAGCAGCTTCCTTAGCGGTGAACTAGCCAAAAACATTCAGTACTTC. This codes for CASSFLSGELAKNIQYF.

This chain links TRBV19 with TRBJ2-2, with 8 bases aligning to TRBD2. J lost 4 bases, V lost 6 bases, and 7 bases had no gene match. The CDR3 covers 15 residues. Germline CDR1 reads LNHDA; CDR2 reads SQIVND (reference sequence). Here the CDR3 reads CASRGTSRFTGELFF. The DNA for the CDR3 is TGTGCCAGTAGAGGGACTAGTAGGTTCACCGGGGAGCTGTTTTTT.

This clone was counted a single time. This chain uses TRBV7-9 with TRBJ2-1, with 12 bases aligning to TRBD2. CDR1 and CDR2 from the germline V gene are SEHNR and FQNEAQ (reference sequence). V lost 1 base and J lost 8; bases outside the gene matches: 12. The CDR3 has 18 amino acids. In DNA form, the CDR3 reads TGTGCCAGCAGCTTAGGAGGGTCTGGACTAGCGGGGACCGATGAGCAGTTCTTC. This gives the protein CASSLGGSGLAGTDEQFF. Looking up the rest from reference TRBV7-9 and TRBJ2-1 gives the full variable domain: DTGVSQNPRHKITKRGQNVTFRCDPISEHNRLYWYRQTLGQGPEFLTYFQNEAQLEKSRLLSDRFSAERPKGSFSTLEIQRTEQGDSAMYLCASSLGGSGLAGTDEQFFGPGTRLTVL.